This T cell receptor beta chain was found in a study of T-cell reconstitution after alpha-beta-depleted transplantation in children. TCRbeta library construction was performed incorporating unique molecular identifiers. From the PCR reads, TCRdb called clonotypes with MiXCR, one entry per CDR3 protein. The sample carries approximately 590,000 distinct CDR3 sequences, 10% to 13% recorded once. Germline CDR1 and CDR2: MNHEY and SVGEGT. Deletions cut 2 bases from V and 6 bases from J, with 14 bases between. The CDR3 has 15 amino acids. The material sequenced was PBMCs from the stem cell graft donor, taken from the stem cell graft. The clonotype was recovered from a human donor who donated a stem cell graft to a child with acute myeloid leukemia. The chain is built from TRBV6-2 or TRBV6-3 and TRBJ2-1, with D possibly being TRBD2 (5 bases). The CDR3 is CASSYAEGQTNEQFF. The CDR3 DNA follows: TGTGCCAGCAGTTACGCCGAGGGCCAGACCAATGAGCAGTTCTTC.